The 12 T cell receptor beta chains reported below all come from one sample, sequenced in a study of blood T cell repertoires in COVID-19. The assay was immunoSEQ multiplex PCR, and TCRdb's table has in-frame clones only and misses some. This table holds just over 300,000 clones, roughly 87% found once. The specimen was peripheral blood. All receptors come from a man aged 18 to 29 with active or convalescent COVID-19.

This chain uses TRBV4-1 with TRBJ2-7; TRBD2 might be the D (6 bases). This CDR3 has 14 amino acids. The V end lost 8 bases, the J end lost 1 base, and 15 bases lay between the germline ends. Germline V lookup: CDR1 MGHRA, CDR2 YSYEKL. The CDR3 here is CASSPGVTSYEQYF. The CDR3 bases are TGCGCCAGCTCCCCGGGGGTTACGTCCTACGAGCAGTACTTC.

The chain couples TRBV7-2 to TRBJ1-6, with no clear D. Germline CDR1 is SGHTA and CDR2 is FQGNSA. The CDR3 is made up of 17 amino acids. V shed 1 base and J shed 0 bases, with 10 bases lying between them. CDR3 sequence reads: CASSLVSVNSYNSPLHF. For the CDR3, the DNA is TGTGCCAGCAGCTTAGTCAGTGTTAACTCCTATAATTCACCCCTCCACTTT.

CDR3 in amino acids: CASSYSTAGVRETQYF. In DNA, the CDR3 is TGTGCCAGCAGTTACTCGACAGCGGGCGTGCGGGAGACCCAGTACTTC. The chain uses TRBV6-5 and TRBJ2-5; the D gene is possibly TRBD2 (6 bases). The CDR3 loop spans 16 amino acids. Trimming took 0 bases from V and 5 from J, leaving 16 bases between them. Germline CDR1 and CDR2: MNHEY and SVGAGI.

The chain recombines TRBV12-3 or TRBV12-4 with TRBJ2-7; weak D call: TRBD1 (6 bases). V dropped 5 bases and J dropped 4 bases, with 6 bases sitting between them. The CDR3 covers 11 residues. CDR3 residues: CASSQGYEQYF. The CDR3 DNA is TGTGCCAGCAGTCAGGGGTACGAGCAGTACTTC.

The chain carries TRBV18 and TRBJ2-1; 7 bases are shared with TRBD2. This CDR3 spans 15 amino acids. V dropped 2 bases and J dropped 7; count of bases not matched to a gene: 8. The V gene's germline CDR1 is KGHSH and CDR2 LQKENI. The CDR3 loop is CASSPEYRGRNEQFF. The CDR3 nucleotides read TGTGCCAGCTCACCAGAGTATCGCGGGAGAAATGAGCAGTTCTTC.

The rearrangement links TRBV5-6 to TRBJ2-7; TRBD1 agrees at 7 bases. CDR1 SGHDT and CDR2 YYEEEE come from the germline V gene. V trimming: 5 bases; J trimming: 3 bases; junction bases outside the gene matches: 5. The CDR3 consists of 13 residues. In DNA, the CDR3 is TGTGCCAGCAGTTCTAACAGGGGCTACGAGCAGTACTTC. Translation gives CASSSNRGYEQYF.

This clone was found a few times. The CDR3 sequence is CASEHDNSGNTIYF. Here the CDR3 DNA reads TGTGCCAGCGAACACGATAACTCTGGAAACACCATATATTTT. The chain is built from TRBV18 and TRBJ1-3; D remains unclear. CDR1 and CDR2 from the germline V gene are KGHSH and LQKENI. The CDR3 runs 14 residues. The germline V and J ends were trimmed by 8 bases and 0 bases, with 11 bases remaining between them.

This CDR3 is CASSLAVGQGTEAFF. In DNA, the CDR3 is TGTGCCAGCAGCTTAGCGGTGGGACAGGGCACTGAAGCTTTCTTT. This chain connects TRBV7-2 to TRBJ1-1, with TRBD1 identical over 9 bases. The CDR3 consists of 15 residues. Per germline, CDR1 SGHTA and CDR2 FQGNSA. V dropped 0 bases and J dropped 4; count of bases not matched to a gene: 3.

The chain employs TRBV19 and TRBJ2-3; 7 bases match TRBD2. The CDR3 spans 12 residues. V lost 4 bases, J lost 15 bases, and 10 bases stayed unmatched. Germline CDR1 LNHDA, CDR2 SQIVND (reference sequence). The CDR3 nucleotides read TGTGCCAGTAGTAGTTGGCTAGCGGAGATATATTTT. It yields the protein CASSSWLAEIYF.

In this sample, this clone turned up once. The rearrangement uses TRBV28 and TRBJ2-1; D might be TRBD2 (5 bases). Germline V gene lookup returns CDR1 MDHEN and CDR2 SYDVKM. V lost 6 bases and J 1 base, leaving 13 bases between the germline ends. CDR3 length: 15 amino acids. The CDR3 region has the DNA TGTGCCAGCAGACCCCGGGGAAGGTCCTACAATGAGCAGTTCTTC. This gives the protein CASRPRGRSYNEQFF. The whole variable domain, filled in from reference TRBV28 and TRBJ2-1, reads DVKVTQSSRYLVKRTGEKVFLECVQDMDHENMFWYRQDPGLGLRLIYFSYDVKMKEKGDIPEGYSVSREKKERFSLILESASTNQTSMYLCASRPRGRSYNEQFFGPGTRLTVL.

This clone occurred many times. V usage is TRBV18 and J usage is TRBJ1-6, with 9 bases matching TRBD1. The CDR3 extends over 16 amino acids. Germline CDR1 is KGHSH and CDR2 is LQKENI. The junction had 14 bases not matched to a gene; V was cut back by 8 bases and J by 9 bases. The DNA for the CDR3 is TGTGCCAGCGCGGACAGGGGAAATATCTTCGGTTCACCCCTCCACTTT. It is translated as CASADRGNIFGSPLHF. Full variable domain (missing parts from reference TRBV18 and TRBJ1-6): NAGVMQNPRHLVRRRGQEARLRCSPMKGHSHVYWYRQLPEEGLKFMVYLQKENIIDESGMPKERFSAEFPKEGPSILRIQQVVRGDSAAYFCASADRGNIFGSPLHFGNGTRLTVT.

The rearrangement joins TRBV24-1 to TRBJ2-5; tentative D call: TRBD2 (6 bases). V shed 4 bases and J shed 1 base, with 12 bases lying between them. CDR3 length: 15 amino acids. Germline assignment: CDR1 KGHDR and CDR2 SFDVKD. CDR3 DNA: TGTGCCACCAGTGAGTCCGGGAGTGGCCAAGAGACCCAGTACTTC. It codes for CATSESGSGQETQYF.